The 5 T cell receptor beta chains below come from one sample, sequenced in a study of T cells in localized non-small cell lung cancer. The repertoire was sequenced with immunoSEQ multiplex PCR; TCRdb's copy has only in-frame clones and lacks some. The top ten hold around 33% of the sample, which has approximately 29,000 clones, approximately 80% seen once. Sequencing used peripheral blood, obtained before any cancer treatment. The receptors shown here come from a male donor at least 60 years old with stage II squamous cell lung carcinoma.

This chain joins TRBV6-5 and TRBJ1-5; a possible D gene is TRBD1 (5 bases). V was shortened by 8 bases and J by 3 bases, with 11 bases between the two germline ends. The germline CDR1 and CDR2 sequences are MNHEY and SVGAGI. CDR3 length: 13 amino acids. The CDR3 DNA reads TGTGCCAGCCAGGGAGGGTACAATCAGCCCCAGCATTTT. Amino acids: CASQGGYNQPQHF.

This chain links TRBV2 with TRBJ1-1; the D is unclear. V lost 4 bases, J lost 1 base, and 13 bases lay in between. This CDR3 has 15 amino acids. Looked up from germline, CDR1 is SNHLY and CDR2 is FYNNEI. CDR3 DNA sequence: TGTGCCAGCAGTGGACCGGGCCGCGGGAACACTGAAGCTTTCTTT. Protein product: CASSGPGRGNTEAFF.

The rearrangement joins TRBV9 to TRBJ2-3; possibly TRBD1 or TRBD2 for D (5 bases each). Germline V lookup: CDR1 SGDLS, CDR2 YYNGEE. CDR3 length: 14 amino acids. V lost 4 bases and J 1 base, leaving 10 bases between the germline ends. CDR3 sequence (DNA): TGTGCCAGCAGCCAATGGGACGGCACAGATACGCAGTATTTT. It encodes CASSQWDGTDTQYF.

In its sample, this clone was seen a few times. Germline and junction disagree at one end, which may indicate a read error. The V call is TRBV7-7, the J call TRBJ2-2, with TRBD1 identical over 8 bases. The CDR3 sequence is 16 residues long. The germline V gene has CDR1 SSHAT and CDR2 FNYEAQ (reference sequence). CDR3: CASSPQGGPTTGELFF. The CDR3 DNA is TGTGCTAGCAGCCCACAGGGGGGCCCAACCACCGGGGAGCTGTTTTTT.

The gene calls are TRBV29-1 and TRBJ1-2; D call uncertain. This CDR3 comprises 14 residues. Germline V CDR1 and CDR2: SQVTM, ANQGSEA. Trimming stripped 8 bases from V and 4 bases from J, with 20 bases between. The CDR3 is CSPLTRTSRYGYTF. CDR3 coding DNA: TGCAGCCCCTTAACTCGGACGAGCCGCTATGGCTACACCTTC.